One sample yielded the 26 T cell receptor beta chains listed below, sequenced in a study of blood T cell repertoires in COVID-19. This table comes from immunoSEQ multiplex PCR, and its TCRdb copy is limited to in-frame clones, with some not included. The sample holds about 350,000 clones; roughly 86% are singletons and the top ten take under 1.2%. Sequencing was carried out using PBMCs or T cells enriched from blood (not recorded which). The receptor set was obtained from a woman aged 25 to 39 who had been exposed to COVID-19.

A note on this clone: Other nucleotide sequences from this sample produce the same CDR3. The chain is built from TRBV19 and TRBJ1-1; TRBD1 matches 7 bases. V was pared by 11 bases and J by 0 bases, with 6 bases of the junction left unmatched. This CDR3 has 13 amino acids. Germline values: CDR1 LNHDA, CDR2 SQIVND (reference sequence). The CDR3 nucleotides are TGTGCCTCCTCGACAGGGTTGAACACTGAAGCTTTCTTT. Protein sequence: CASSTGLNTEAFF.

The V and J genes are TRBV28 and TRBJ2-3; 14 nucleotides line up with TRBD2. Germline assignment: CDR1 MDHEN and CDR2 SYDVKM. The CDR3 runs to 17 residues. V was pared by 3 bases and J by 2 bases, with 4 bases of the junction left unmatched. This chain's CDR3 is CASSLWTSGRPTDTQYF. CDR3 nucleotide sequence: TGTGCCAGCAGTTTGTGGACTAGCGGGAGGCCCACAGATACGCAGTATTTT.

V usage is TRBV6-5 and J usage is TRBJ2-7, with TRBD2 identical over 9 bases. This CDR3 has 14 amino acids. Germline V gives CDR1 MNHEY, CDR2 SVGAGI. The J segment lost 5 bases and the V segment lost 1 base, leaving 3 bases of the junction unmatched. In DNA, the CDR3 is TGTGCCAGCAGTTACTGGCGGGAGGGAAACGAGCAGTACTTC. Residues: CASSYWREGNEQYF.

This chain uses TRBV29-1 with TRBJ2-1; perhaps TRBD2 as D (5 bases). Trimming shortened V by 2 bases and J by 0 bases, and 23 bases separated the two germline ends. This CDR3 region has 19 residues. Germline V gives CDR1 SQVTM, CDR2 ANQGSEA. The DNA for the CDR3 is TGCAGCGTTGAACTAATGGGTGGGGATATAGCGAGCTCCTACAATGAGCAGTTCTTC. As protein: CSVELMGGDIASSYNEQFF.

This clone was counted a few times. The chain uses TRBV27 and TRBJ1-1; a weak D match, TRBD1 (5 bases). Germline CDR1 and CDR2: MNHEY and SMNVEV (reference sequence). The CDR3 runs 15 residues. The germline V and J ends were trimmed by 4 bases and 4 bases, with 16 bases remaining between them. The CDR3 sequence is CASSSLQVYPTEAFF. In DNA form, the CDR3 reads TGTGCCAGCAGTTCCCTACAGGTCTATCCCACTGAAGCTTTCTTT.

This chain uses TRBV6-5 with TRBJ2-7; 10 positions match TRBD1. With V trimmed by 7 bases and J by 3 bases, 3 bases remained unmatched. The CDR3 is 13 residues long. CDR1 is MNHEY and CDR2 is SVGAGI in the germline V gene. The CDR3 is CASTRTGGYEQYF. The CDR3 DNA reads TGTGCCAGCACTCGGACAGGGGGCTACGAGCAGTACTTC.

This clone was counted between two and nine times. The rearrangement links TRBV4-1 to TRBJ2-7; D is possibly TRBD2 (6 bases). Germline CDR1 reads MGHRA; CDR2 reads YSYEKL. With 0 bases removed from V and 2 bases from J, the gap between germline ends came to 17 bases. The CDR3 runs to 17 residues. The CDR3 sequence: CASSQEGYRDSPYEQYF. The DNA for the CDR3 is TGCGCCAGCAGCCAAGAAGGATACCGGGACTCCCCCTACGAGCAGTACTTC.

CDR3 region: CASSPTPGEEKLFF. Written as DNA, the CDR3 is TGTGCCAGCAGTCCGACTCCGGGGGAGGAAAAACTGTTTTTT. J is TRBJ1-4 and V is TRBV27; maybe TRBD1 (5 bases). The V end was cut by 5 bases, the J end by 8 bases, with 15 bases between. This CDR3 has 14 residues. The germline V gene encodes CDR1 MNHEY and CDR2 SMNVEV (reference sequence).

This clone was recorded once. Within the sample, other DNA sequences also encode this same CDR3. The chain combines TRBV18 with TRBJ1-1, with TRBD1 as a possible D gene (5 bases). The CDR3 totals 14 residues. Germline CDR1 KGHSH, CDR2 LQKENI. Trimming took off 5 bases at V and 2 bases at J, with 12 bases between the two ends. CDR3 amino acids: CASSEGQGNTEAFF. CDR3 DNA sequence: TGTGCCAGCTCAGAAGGTCAGGGCAACACTGAAGCTTTCTTT.

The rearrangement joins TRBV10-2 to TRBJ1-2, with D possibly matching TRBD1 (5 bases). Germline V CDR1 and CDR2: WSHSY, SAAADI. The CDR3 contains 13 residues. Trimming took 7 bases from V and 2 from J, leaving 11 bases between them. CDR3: CASTPGGNYGYTF. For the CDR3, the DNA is TGCGCCAGCACCCCGGGGGGGAACTATGGCTACACCTTC.

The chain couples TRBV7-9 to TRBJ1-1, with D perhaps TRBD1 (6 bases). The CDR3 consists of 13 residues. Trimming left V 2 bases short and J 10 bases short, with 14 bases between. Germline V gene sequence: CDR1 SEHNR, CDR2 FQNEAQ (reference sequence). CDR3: CASSLTGGTGAFF. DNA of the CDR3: TGTGCCAGCAGCTTAACGGGGGGCACGGGAGCTTTCTTT.

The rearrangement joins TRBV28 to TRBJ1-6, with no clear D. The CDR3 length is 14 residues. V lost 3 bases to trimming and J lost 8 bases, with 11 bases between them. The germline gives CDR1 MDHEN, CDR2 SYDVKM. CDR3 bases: TGTGCCAGCAGTTTGTCCCTATCTGATTCACCCCTCCACTTT. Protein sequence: CASSLSLSDSPLHF.

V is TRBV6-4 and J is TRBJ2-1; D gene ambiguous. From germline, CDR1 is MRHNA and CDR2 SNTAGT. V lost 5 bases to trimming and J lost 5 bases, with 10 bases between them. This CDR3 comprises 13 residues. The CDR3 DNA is TGTGCCAGCAGTCTTGAGGAGCACAATGAGCAGTTCTTC. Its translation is CASSLEEHNEQFF.

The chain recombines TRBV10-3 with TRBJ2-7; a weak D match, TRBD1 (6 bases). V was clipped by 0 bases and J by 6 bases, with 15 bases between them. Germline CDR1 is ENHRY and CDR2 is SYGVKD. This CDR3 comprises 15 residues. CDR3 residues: CAISESGTFNIEQYF. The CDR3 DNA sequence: TGTGCCATCAGTGAGTCCGGGACATTCAATATCGAGCAGTACTTC.

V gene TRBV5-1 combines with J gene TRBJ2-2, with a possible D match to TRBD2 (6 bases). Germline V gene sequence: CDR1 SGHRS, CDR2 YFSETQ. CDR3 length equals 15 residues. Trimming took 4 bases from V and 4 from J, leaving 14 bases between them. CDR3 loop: CASSRAGGATGELFF. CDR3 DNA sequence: TGCGCCAGCAGCCGGGCCGGGGGTGCCACCGGGGAGCTGTTTTTT.

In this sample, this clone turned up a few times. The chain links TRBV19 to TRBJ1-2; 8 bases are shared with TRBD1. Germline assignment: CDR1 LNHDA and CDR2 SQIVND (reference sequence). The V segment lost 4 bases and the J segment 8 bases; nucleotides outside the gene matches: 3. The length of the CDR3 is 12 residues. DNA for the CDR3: TGTGCCAGTAGTACCGACAGGGGCGGCTACACCTTC. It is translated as CASSTDRGGYTF.

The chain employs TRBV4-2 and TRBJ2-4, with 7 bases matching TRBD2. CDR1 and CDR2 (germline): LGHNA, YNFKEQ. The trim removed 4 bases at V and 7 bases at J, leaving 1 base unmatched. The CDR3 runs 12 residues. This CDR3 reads CASSRGGNIQYF. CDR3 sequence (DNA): TGTGCCAGCAGCCGGGGGGGGAACATTCAGTACTTC.

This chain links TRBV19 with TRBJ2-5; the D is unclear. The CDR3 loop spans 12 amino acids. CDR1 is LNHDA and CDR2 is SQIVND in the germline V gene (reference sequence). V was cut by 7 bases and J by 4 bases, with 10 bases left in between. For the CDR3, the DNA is TGTGCCAGTAAGTCCCGAGGAGAGACCCAGTACTTC. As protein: CASKSRGETQYF.

DNA for the CDR3: TGTGCCGGAAGAGTCCGGGTCCTCTCCCCCTACAATGAGCAGTTCTTC. Protein sequence: CAGRVRVLSPYNEQFF. The chain employs TRBV7-3 and TRBJ2-1; D unresolved. CDR1 is SGHTA and CDR2 is FQGTGA in the germline V gene. There are 16 residues in the CDR3. Trimming pared 11 bases from V and 2 bases from J, leaving 22 bases between.

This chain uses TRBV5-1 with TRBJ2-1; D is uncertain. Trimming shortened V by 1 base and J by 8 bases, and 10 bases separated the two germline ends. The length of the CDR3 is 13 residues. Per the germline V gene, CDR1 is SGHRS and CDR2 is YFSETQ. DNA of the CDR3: TGCGCCAGCAGCTTGAGAGACAAATATGAGCAGTTCTTC. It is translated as CASSLRDKYEQFF.

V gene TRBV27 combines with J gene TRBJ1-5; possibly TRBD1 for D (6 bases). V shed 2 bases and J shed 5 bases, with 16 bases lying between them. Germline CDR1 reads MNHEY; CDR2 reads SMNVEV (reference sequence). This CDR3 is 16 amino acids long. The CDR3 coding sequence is TGTGCCAGCAGTTTAGACTTCAGGGGCCGCTATCAGCCCCAGCATTTT. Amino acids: CASSLDFRGRYQPQHF.

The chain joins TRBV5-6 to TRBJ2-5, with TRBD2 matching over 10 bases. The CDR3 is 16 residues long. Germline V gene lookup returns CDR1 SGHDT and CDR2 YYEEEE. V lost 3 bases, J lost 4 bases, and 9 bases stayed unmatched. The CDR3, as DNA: TGTGCCAGCAGCTCAGGCCTAGCGGGAGCGCGAGAGACCCAGTACTTC. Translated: CASSSGLAGARETQYF.

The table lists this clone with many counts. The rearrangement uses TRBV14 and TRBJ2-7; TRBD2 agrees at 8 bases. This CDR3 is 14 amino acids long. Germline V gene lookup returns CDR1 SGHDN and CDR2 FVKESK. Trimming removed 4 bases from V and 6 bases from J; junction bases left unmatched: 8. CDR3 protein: CASSPGTRRREQYF. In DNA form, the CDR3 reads TGTGCCAGCAGCCCCGGGACTAGACGCCGCGAGCAGTACTTC.

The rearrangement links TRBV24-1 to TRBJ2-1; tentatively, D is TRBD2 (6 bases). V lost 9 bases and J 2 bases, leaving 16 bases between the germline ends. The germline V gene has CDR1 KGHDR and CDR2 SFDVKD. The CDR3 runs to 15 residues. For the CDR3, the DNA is TGTGCCACCGCCCCCCCGCTAGCGCCCTACAATGAGCAGTTCTTC. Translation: CATAPPLAPYNEQFF.

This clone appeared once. In nucleotides, the CDR3 is TGCGCCAGCAGCTTAATGACAGCTCCAAGGGCAACTAATGAAAAACTGTTTTTT. It specifies CASSLMTAPRATNEKLFF. The chain employs TRBV5-1 and TRBJ1-4; possible D gene TRBD1, 5 bases. CDR1 is SGHRS and CDR2 is YFSETQ in the germline V gene. The V end was cut by 2 bases, the J end by 0 bases, with 17 bases between. The length of the CDR3 is 18 residues.

The CDR3 spells CASSQGTSGAWDTQYF. Written as DNA, the CDR3 is TGTGCCAGCAGCCAAGGGACTAGCGGGGCCTGGGATACGCAGTATTTT. The chain links TRBV7-9 to TRBJ2-3; 13 bases agree with TRBD2. Germline V gene sequence: CDR1 SEHNR, CDR2 FQNEAQ (reference sequence). This CDR3 contains 16 residues. V lost 5 bases to trimming and J lost 6 bases; unmatched junction nucleotides: 8. Together with reference TRBV7-9 and TRBJ2-3, the CDR3 gives the full variable domain: DTGVSQNPRHKITKRGQNVTFRCDPISEHNRLYWYRQTLGQGPEFLTYFQNEAQLEKSRLLSDRFSAERPKGSFSTLEIQRTEQGDSAMYLCASSQGTSGAWDTQYFGPGTRLTVL.